This T cell receptor beta chain was sequenced in a study of breast tumors, draining lymph nodes, adjacent tissues. The study, taken as a whole, reports: Tumors had less TCR diversity than lymph nodes, more than nontumor tissue.

The germline V and J ends were trimmed by 6 bases and 6 bases, with 24 bases remaining between them. Germline V gives CDR1 SGHVS, CDR2 FQNEAQ. The CDR3 length is 17 residues. MiXCR, run by TCRdb on the multiplex PCR reads, gives a single entry per CDR3 protein. The sample lists under 80,000 distinct CDR3 sequences, over 40% occurring once. Ten or more counts support this clonotype. What it binds is not known. What was sequenced was breast tumor tissue. The V call is TRBV7-8, the J call TRBJ1-5; perhaps TRBD1 as D (6 bases). The source of this sequence is a female donor with breast cancer. Some clones in this sample may be carry-over from other donors' samples. The CDR3 sequence is CASSIDRSGYRGQPQHF. CDR3 bases: TGTGCCAGCAGTATTGACAGGAGCGGTTATAGAGGTCAGCCCCAGCATTTT.